The 5 T cell receptor beta chains presented below share a single source sample, sequenced in a study of T-cell reconstitution after alpha-beta-depleted transplantation in children. Unique molecular identifiers were incorporated when the TCRbeta library was constructed. TCRdb independently ran MiXCR on the PCR reads; one entry per CDR3 protein. The sample has some 150,000 distinct CDR3 sequences, 8.8% seen once. Specimen: PBMCs, mostly from graft donor cells, collected 180 days after TCRalphabeta/CD19-depleted stem cell transplant. The origin of the receptors is a female patient aged 2 to 10 who had a stem cell transplant for congenital amegakaryocytic thrombocytopenia, so the T cells may come from the graft donor.

This clonotype showed up many times. The rearrangement uses TRBV30 and TRBJ2-1, with 8 bases that match TRBD2. The trim removed 3 bases at V and 6 bases at J, leaving 10 bases unmatched. The CDR3 length is 15 residues. Germline V lookup: CDR1 GTSNPN, CDR2 SVGIG (reference sequence). CDR3 in amino acids: CAWRSIAGSLNEQFF. CDR3 nucleotide sequence: TGTGCCTGGAGAAGTATAGCGGGATCCCTCAATGAGCAGTTCTTC.

This clonotype was seen repeatedly, ten times or more. The genes are TRBV5-1 and TRBJ1-1; TRBD1 matches 9 bases. Per germline, CDR1 SGHRS and CDR2 YFSETQ. Trimming removed 0 bases from V and 7 bases from J; junction bases left unmatched: 1. The CDR3 has 13 residues. The CDR3 DNA sequence: TGCGCCAGCAGCTTGGCGGGACAGGGTGAAGCTTTCTTT. Translating gives CASSLAGQGEAFF. Full variable domain (rest looked up from reference TRBV5-1 and TRBJ1-1): KAGVTQTPRYLIKTRGQQVTLSCSPISGHRSVSWYQQTPGQGLQFLFEYFSETQRNKGNFPGRFSGRQFSNSRSEMNVSTLELGDSALYLCASSLAGQGEAFFGQGTRLTVV.

This clonotype was detected many times. This chain uses TRBV29-1 with TRBJ1-2, with TRBD1 identical over 7 bases. The CDR3 is 13 amino acids. V lost 6 bases, J lost 4 bases, and 8 bases stayed unmatched. Germline V gene data show CDR1 as SQVTM and CDR2 as ANQGSEA. The CDR3 DNA is TGCAGCGTCACTCGCGACAGGGCCTATGGCTACACCTTC. Protein: CSVTRDRAYGYTF.

This clonotype appeared many times. This chain uses TRBV20-1 with TRBJ2-7; perhaps D is TRBD1 or TRBD2 (6 bases each). Per germline, CDR1 DFQATT and CDR2 SNEGSKA (reference sequence). The CDR3 spans 13 residues. V was shortened by 5 bases and J by 3 bases, with 14 bases between the two germline ends. The CDR3 sequence: CSASQGGRYEQYF. In nucleotides, the CDR3 is TGCAGTGCTTCACAGGGAGGACGCTACGAGCAGTACTTC.

This clonotype was observed a few times. The gene calls are TRBV12-3 or TRBV12-4 and TRBJ1-1, with D possibly matching TRBD1 (6 bases). The CDR3 consists of 17 residues. V lost 5 bases to trimming and J lost 4 bases, with 23 bases between them. The CDR3 coding sequence is TGTGCCAGCAGTCCCACGCTCGGGGGCGCCTTTATCACTGAAGCTTTCTTT. This encodes CASSPTLGGAFITEAFF.